These 20 T cell receptor beta chains came from one sample sequenced in a study of blood T cell repertoires in COVID-19. Clones were sequenced by immunoSEQ multiplex PCR, and TCRdb holds only the in-frame ones, with some missing. The table has 150,000 to 200,000 clones, about 84% seen once. Specimen: PBMCs or T cells enriched from blood (not recorded which). The receptor source for this set is a middle-aged man who had recovered from COVID-19.

The chain links TRBV7-8 to TRBJ2-1; D is possibly TRBD1 (6 bases). This CDR3 is 15 amino acids long. The V end was cut by 1 base, the J end by 5 bases, with 12 bases between. The germline gives CDR1 SGHVS, CDR2 FQNEAQ. The CDR3: CASSLGQVQNNEQFF. CDR3 coding DNA: TGTGCCAGCAGCTTAGGACAGGTCCAAAACAATGAGCAGTTCTTC. Looking up the rest from reference TRBV7-8 and TRBJ2-1 gives the full variable domain: GAGVSQSPRYKVAKRGQDVALRCDPISGHVSLFWYQQALGQGPEFLTYFQNEAQLDKSGLPSDRFFAERPEGSVSTLKIQRTQQEDSAVYLCASSLGQVQNNEQFFGPGTRLTVL.

This sequence joins TRBV11-2 and TRBJ2-3; 8 bases map to TRBD2. V shed 3 bases and J 14 bases; nucleotides not matched to a gene: 10. CDR1 is SGHAT and CDR2 is FQNNGV in the germline V gene. The CDR3 runs to 13 residues. CDR3 loop: CASSLTGGQTRYF. The CDR3 bases are TGTGCCAGCAGCTTGACGGGGGGGCAGACTCGGTATTTT.

The genes are TRBV19 and TRBJ2-2; unclear D gene. The CDR3 runs 15 residues. The V end lost 3 bases, the J end lost 2 bases, and 10 bases lay between the germline ends. The germline V gene has CDR1 LNHDA and CDR2 SQIVND (reference sequence). DNA of the CDR3: TGTGCCAGTAGTATTAGGAGTGGAAACACCGGGGAGCTGTTTTTT. Encoded protein: CASSIRSGNTGELFF.

This chain connects TRBV6-1 to TRBJ1-5; possible D gene TRBD1, 6 bases. Germline CDR1 reads MNHNS; CDR2 reads SASEGT. Trimming pared 1 base from V and 11 bases from J, leaving 15 bases between. The CDR3 has 14 residues. Here the CDR3 DNA reads TGTGCCAGCAGTGAAGACAGGGTGGCGAACACCCAGCATTTT. This codes for CASSEDRVANTQHF.

V is TRBV28 and J is TRBJ1-1; D is unclear. Germline V gives CDR1 MDHEN, CDR2 SYDVKM. The CDR3 totals 17 residues. Trimming left V 0 bases short and J 2 bases short, with 16 bases between. The CDR3 sequence is CASSLWSGGLVNTEAFF. CDR3 DNA: TGTGCCAGCAGTTTATGGAGTGGAGGGTTGGTTAACACTGAAGCTTTCTTT.

The chain uses TRBV3-1 (or the pseudogene TRBV3-2) and TRBJ2-1, with a tentative D call TRBD2 (5 bases). V lost 1 base and J 3 bases, leaving 16 bases between the germline ends. This CDR3 is built from 17 residues. The germline gives CDR1 LGHDT, CDR2 YNNKEL (reference sequence). CDR3 loop: CASSQVRAGVGYNEQFF. The CDR3 nucleotides read TGTGCCAGCAGCCAAGTCCGGGCCGGGGTAGGCTACAATGAGCAGTTCTTC.

This clone was counted a few times. CDR3 bases: TGTGCCAGCAGCTTAGGACAGGCGGCCCGGGAAAAACTGTTTTTT. The encoded protein is CASSLGQAAREKLFF. The chain couples TRBV11-2 to TRBJ1-4; tentatively, D is TRBD1 (6 bases). V lost 1 base and J lost 8, with 14 bases in between. The germline gives CDR1 SGHAT, CDR2 FQNNGV. CDR3 length: 15 residues.

J is TRBJ2-2 and V is TRBV3-1 (or the pseudogene TRBV3-2), with D possibly TRBD2 on 5 matching bases. V lost 0 bases and J lost 2, with 10 bases in between. The length of the CDR3 is 16 residues. CDR1 is LGHDT, CDR2 YNNKEL, per germline (reference sequence). The CDR3 sequence is CASSQDRTLNTGELFF. CDR3 DNA: TGTGCCAGCAGCCAAGATAGGACTCTCAACACCGGGGAGCTGTTTTTT.

The chain employs TRBV9 and TRBJ1-1, with TRBD1 identical over 7 bases. This CDR3 contains 15 residues. The V gene's germline CDR1 is SGDLS and CDR2 YYNGEE. The V and J ends lost 0 bases and 6 bases, in that order; junction bases with no gene match: 8. As DNA, the CDR3 is TGTGCCAGCAGCGTAGATCACAGGGGTGTTTCTGAAGCTTTCTTT. Translating it yields CASSVDHRGVSEAFF.

V gene TRBV7-9 combines with J gene TRBJ1-1; D remains unclear. Germline assignment: CDR1 SEHNR and CDR2 FQNEAQ (reference sequence). The CDR3 has 13 amino acids. Trimming shortened V by 3 bases and J by 4 bases, and 9 bases separated the two germline ends. The DNA for the CDR3 is TGTGCCAGCAGCTTTGGTCCGGGCACTGAAGCTTTCTTT. Translating it yields CASSFGPGTEAFF.

The chain uses TRBV5-8 and TRBJ1-5; possible D gene TRBD1, 6 bases. This CDR3 comprises 15 residues. Germline lookup yields CDR1 SGHTS and CDR2 YDEGEE. Trimming removed 0 bases at V and 3 bases at J, with 10 bases between. DNA for the CDR3: TGTGCCAGCAGCTTGGGGCAGGGGTCCAATCAGCCCCAGCATTTT. It is translated as CASSLGQGSNQPQHF.

There are a few counts of this clone. The V call is TRBV19, the J call TRBJ1-4; no firm D call. V lost 2 bases to trimming and J lost 6 bases, with 16 bases between them. CDR1 is LNHDA and CDR2 is SQIVND in the germline V gene (reference sequence). The CDR3 sequence is 16 residues long. CDR3 DNA sequence: TGTGCCAGTAGTATATTTGCGGGTCGTGGGGATGAAAAACTGTTTTTT. It encodes CASSIFAGRGDEKLFF.

The chain combines TRBV7-9 with TRBJ2-7; 9 nucleotides line up with TRBD2. The junction had 9 bases not matched to a gene; V was cut back by 5 bases and J by 7 bases. This CDR3 has 14 amino acids. CDR1 and CDR2 (germline): SEHNR, FQNEAQ (reference sequence). The chain's CDR3 is CASSPGTSLDEQYF. The CDR3 coding sequence is TGTGCCAGCAGCCCTGGGACTAGCCTAGATGAGCAGTACTTC.

This chain links TRBV30 with TRBJ2-7, with D possibly matching TRBD2 (6 bases). V dropped 2 bases and J dropped 6 bases, with 11 bases sitting between them. The CDR3 is made up of 12 amino acids. Germline assignment: CDR1 GTSNPN and CDR2 SVGIG (reference sequence). The CDR3 DNA reads TGTGCCTGGAGTCGGCTCGGGGGCGAGCAGTACGTC. Protein sequence: CAWSRLGGEQYV.

This clone was picked up one time. The chain joins TRBV10-3 to TRBJ2-3; the D gene is possibly TRBD2 (5 bases). CDR1 and CDR2 (germline): ENHRY, SYGVKD. This CDR3 has 11 residues. Trimming pared 10 bases from V and 6 bases from J, leaving 11 bases between. The CDR3 protein is CATQLGDTQYF. CDR3 coding DNA: TGTGCCACCCAACTAGGCGATACGCAGTATTTT.

The chain links TRBV10-1 to TRBJ2-2; D unclear. With 0 bases removed from V and 1 base from J, the gap between germline ends came to 6 bases. This CDR3 comprises 15 residues. Germline values: CDR1 WNHNN, CDR2 SYGVQD (reference sequence). The CDR3 nucleotides are TGCGCCAGCAGTGAGTCGAGGAGGAACACCGGGGAGCTGTTTTTT. This sequence encodes CASSESRRNTGELFF.

V gene TRBV30 combines with J gene TRBJ1-3; 8 nucleotides agree with TRBD1. From germline, CDR1 is GTSNPN and CDR2 SVGIG (reference sequence). This CDR3 region has 14 residues. The ends lost 2 bases at V and 4 bases at J; junction bases unmatched: 4. The CDR3 reads CAWSPGTGGNTIYF. The CDR3, as DNA: TGTGCCTGGAGTCCCGGGACAGGAGGAAACACCATATATTTT.

This clone was counted between two and nine times. The gene calls are TRBV13 and TRBJ1-1, with D perhaps TRBD1 (5 bases). The CDR3 has 12 amino acids. In germline, CDR1 is PRHDT, CDR2 FYEKMQ (reference sequence). Trimming stripped 5 bases from V and 5 bases from J, with 9 bases between. The CDR3 reads CASSPQETEAFF. CDR3 bases: TGTGCCAGCAGCCCACAGGAGACTGAAGCTTTCTTT.

This chain connects TRBV7-9 to TRBJ2-1; perhaps TRBD2 as D (6 bases). The CDR3 has 17 amino acids. In germline, CDR1 is SEHNR, CDR2 FQNEAQ (reference sequence). With 2 bases removed from V and 8 bases from J, the gap between germline ends came to 22 bases. CDR3 protein: CASSLIAGGLRGYEQFF. CDR3 DNA: TGTGCCAGCAGCTTAATCGCCGGGGGTCTAAGAGGCTATGAGCAGTTCTTC.

This chain joins TRBV5-5 and TRBJ2-3; tentative D call: TRBD1 (6 bases). Trimming shortened V by 4 bases and J by 5 bases, and 14 bases separated the two germline ends. Germline CDR1 is SGHKS and CDR2 is YYEKEE (reference sequence). The CDR3 covers 14 residues. The CDR3 sequence is CASSLGQTLDTQYF. Written as DNA, the CDR3 is TGTGCCAGCAGCCTCGGACAGACCTTAGATACGCAGTATTTT.